The entry below gives a single T cell receptor (beta chain) sequence along with its context. Before surgery, patients took at least one anti-epileptic drug. The sample originates from a study of brain T cells in children with intractable seizures. CDR1 is MNHEY and CDR2 is SMNVEV in the germline V gene (reference sequence). Trimming left V 6 bases short and J 0 bases short, with 14 bases between. The CDR3 has 15 amino acids. TCRdb's table, derived via immunoSEQ multiplex PCR, lists solely in-frame clones and lacks some. The repertoire holds just under 65,000 clones, with about 96% as singletons. V gene TRBV27 combines with J gene TRBJ1-1, with D unclear. This receptor was identified in a boy in the first two years of life with focal cortical dysplasia and intractable seizures. The specimen comprised peripheral blood, sampled at surgery. CDR3 coding DNA: TGTGCCAGCAGGGATTGGACGGGCATGAACACTGAAGCTTTCTTT. Protein: CASRDWTGMNTEAFF.